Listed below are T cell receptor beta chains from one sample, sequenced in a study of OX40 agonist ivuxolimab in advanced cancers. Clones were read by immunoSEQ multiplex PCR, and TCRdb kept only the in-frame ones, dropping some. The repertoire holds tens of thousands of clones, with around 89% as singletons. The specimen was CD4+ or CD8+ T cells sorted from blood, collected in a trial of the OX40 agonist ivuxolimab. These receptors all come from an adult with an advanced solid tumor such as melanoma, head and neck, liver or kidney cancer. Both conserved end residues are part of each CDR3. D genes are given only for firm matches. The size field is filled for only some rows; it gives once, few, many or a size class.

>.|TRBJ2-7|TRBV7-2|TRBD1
CASTPRTGSGEQYF
TGTGCCAGCACCCCTCGGACAGGGAGTGGCGAGCAGTACTTC
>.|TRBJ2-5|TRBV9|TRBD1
CASSVSGQGAGETQYF
TGTGCCAGCAGCGTTTCGGGACAGGGGGCCGGAGAGACCCAGTACTTC
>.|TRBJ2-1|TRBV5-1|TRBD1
CASSFGTGGNEQFF
TGCGCCAGCAGCTTCGGGACAGGGGGGAATGAGCAGTTCTTC
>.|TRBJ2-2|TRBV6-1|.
CASSPGVYSTGELFF
TGTGCCAGCAGCCCCGGGGTGTACTCCACCGGGGAGCTGTTTTTT
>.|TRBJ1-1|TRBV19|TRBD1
CASSARTGGMNTEAFF
TGTGCCAGTAGTGCCAGGACAGGGGGCATGAACACTGAAGCTTTCTTT
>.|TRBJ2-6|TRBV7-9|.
CASSARGGGANVLTF
TGTGCCAGCAGCGCGAGGGGTGGTGGGGCCAACGTCCTGACTTTC
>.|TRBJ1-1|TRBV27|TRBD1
CASSSFLTGRANTEAFF
TGTGCCAGCAGTTCCTTTTTGACAGGGCGGGCGAACACTGAAGCTTTCTTT
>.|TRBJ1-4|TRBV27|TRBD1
CASSLSRQGAEKLFF
TGTGCCAGCAGTTTATCGCGGCAGGGGGCTGAAAAACTGTTTTTT
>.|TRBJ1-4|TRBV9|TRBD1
CASSVGTGGSEKLFF
TGTGCCAGCAGCGTAGGGACAGGGGGAAGTGAAAAACTGTTTTTT
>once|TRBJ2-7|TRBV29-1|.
CSAATGSYEQYF
TGCAGCGCCGCGACTGGATCCTACGAGCAGTACTTC
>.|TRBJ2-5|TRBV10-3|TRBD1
CAISDPAWTGLKTQYF
TGTGCCATCAGTGACCCCGCCTGGACAGGTTTGAAGACCCAGTACTTC
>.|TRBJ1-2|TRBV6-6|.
CASSLRPTVGYGYTF
TGTGCCAGCAGTTTACGCCCGACAGTCGGCTATGGCTACACCTTC
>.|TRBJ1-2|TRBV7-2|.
CASSSNPGVYGYTF
TGTGCCAGCAGCTCGAATCCCGGGGTATATGGCTACACCTTC